One sample yielded the 21 T cell receptor beta chains listed below, sequenced in a study of blood T cell repertoires in COVID-19. Measured with immunoSEQ multiplex PCR; TCRdb has only the in-frame clones, and not every one. The sample lists about 310,000 clones, nearly 90% occurring once. The sequenced sample consisted of peripheral blood. The receptors derive from a middle-aged woman with COVID-19, enrolled during active disease.

The V and J genes are TRBV4-1 and TRBJ1-2; TRBD1 might be the D (5 bases). CDR1 and CDR2 (germline): MGHRA, YSYEKL. CDR3 length equals 14 residues. V dropped 1 base and J dropped 4 bases, with 10 bases sitting between them. The CDR3, as DNA: TGCGCCAGCAGCCAAGTCGGGACTGGCTATGGCTACACCTTC. As protein: CASSQVGTGYGYTF.

This chain links TRBV6-5 with TRBJ2-7, with 9 bases that match TRBD1. The CDR3 is 15 amino acids. Trimming removed 0 bases from V and 5 bases from J; junction bases left unmatched: 5. The germline CDR1 and CDR2 sequences are MNHEY and SVGAGI. CDR3 coding DNA: TGTGCCAGCAGTTACTCAGGGACAGGGAGGCACGAGCAGTACTTC. Translation gives CASSYSGTGRHEQYF.

This chain joins TRBV28 and TRBJ1-6, with a weak D call TRBD1 (6 bases). Germline CDR1 MDHEN, CDR2 SYDVKM. The length of the CDR3 is 14 residues. With 4 bases removed from V and 9 bases from J, the gap between germline ends came to 13 bases. The CDR3 DNA is TGTGCCAGCAGTTCCGGGGGGGCCCTTTCACCCCTCCACTTT. This gives the protein CASSSGGALSPLHF.

The chain joins TRBV7-6 to TRBJ2-2; D is uncertain. V lost 0 bases and J 1 base, leaving 3 bases between the germline ends. CDR3 length: 14 amino acids. Germline CDR1 SGHVS, CDR2 FNYEAQ. The CDR3 sequence is CASSLARNTGELFF. The CDR3 DNA follows: TGTGCCAGCAGCTTAGCCAGGAACACCGGGGAGCTGTTTTTT. Variable domain in full (rest from reference TRBV7-6 and TRBJ2-2): GAGVSQSPRYKVTKRGQDVALRCDPISGHVSLYWYRQALGQGPEFLTYFNYEAQQDKSGLPNDRFSAERPEGSISTLTIQRTEQRDSAMYRCASSLARNTGELFFGEGSRLTVL.

This clone was counted between two and nine times. V is TRBV7-2 and J is TRBJ1-1; TRBD1 is a possible D gene (5 bases). Germline lookup yields CDR1 SGHTA and CDR2 FQGNSA. With 5 bases removed from V and 1 base from J, the gap between germline ends came to 11 bases. The CDR3 contains 14 residues. In nucleotides, the CDR3 is TGTGCCAGCAGCGTTACTACAGGGAACACTGAAGCTTTCTTT. As protein: CASSVTTGNTEAFF.

This chain joins TRBV18 and TRBJ2-5, with 7 bases aligning to TRBD1. Unmatched junction bases numbered 3, after V lost 3 bases and J lost 2 bases. Germline V lookup: CDR1 KGHSH, CDR2 LQKENI. The CDR3 covers 14 residues. The CDR3 reads CASSPGQAQETQYF. The CDR3 nucleotides read TGTGCCAGCTCACCCGGACAGGCGCAAGAGACCCAGTACTTC.

The V call is TRBV28, the J call TRBJ2-1, with 10 positions matching TRBD2. The germline gives CDR1 MDHEN, CDR2 SYDVKM. CDR3 size: 15 residues. After removal of 5 bases from V and 5 bases from J, the junction contained 6 bases not matched to a gene. In nucleotides, the CDR3 is TGTGCCAGCAGTGTTACTAGCGGGAAAAACAATGAGCAGTTCTTC. Its translation: CASSVTSGKNNEQFF. The variable domain in full, with the rest retrieved from reference TRBV28 and TRBJ2-1, is DVKVTQSSRYLVKRTGEKVFLECVQDMDHENMFWYRQDPGLGLRLIYFSYDVKMKEKGDIPEGYSVSREKKERFSLILESASTNQTSMYLCASSVTSGKNNEQFFGPGTRLTVL.

The rearrangement uses TRBV20-1 and TRBJ1-5; D not resolved. V was shortened by 4 bases and J by 9 bases, with 10 bases between the two germline ends. CDR3 length: 11 amino acids. The germline V gene has CDR1 DFQATT and CDR2 SNEGSKA (reference sequence). For the CDR3, the DNA is TGCAGTGCTACCTGGGAGGGGCCCCAGCATTTT. Its translation: CSATWEGPQHF.

The V and J genes are TRBV21-1 and TRBJ2-7; TRBD1, as called in the table, went unchecked against the DNA. TRBV21-1 is given as a pseudogene. The CDR3 spans 16 residues. The CDR3 sequence: CASPAGGEPHGDEQYF. CDR3 coding DNA: TGTGCCAGCCCAGCAGGGGGAGAACCTCATGGGGACGAGCAGTACTTC.

The chain carries TRBV15 and TRBJ1-6; D is undetermined. The V end lost 0 bases, the J end lost 13 bases, and 16 bases lay between the germline ends. Germline values: CDR1 LNHNV, CDR2 YYDKDF (reference sequence). The length of the CDR3 is 15 residues. Written as DNA, the CDR3 is TGTGCCACCAGCAGAGATCGCCCTGGAGGTTACCCCCTCCACTTT. The encoded protein is CATSRDRPGGYPLHF.

The chain is built from TRBV5-5 and TRBJ2-1; D is perhaps TRBD1 (5 bases). V lost 4 bases to trimming and J lost 1 base, with 12 bases between them. The CDR3 covers 15 residues. Looked up from germline, CDR1 is SGHKS and CDR2 is YYEKEE (reference sequence). CDR3 sequence reads: CASSRVSGSYNEQFF. The CDR3 DNA is TGTGCCAGCAGCCGGGTCTCAGGGTCCTACAATGAGCAGTTCTTC.

CDR3 sequence: CSAQGNTIYF. Here the CDR3 DNA reads TGCAGTGCACAGGGAAACACCATATATTTT. The chain links TRBV20-1 to TRBJ1-3; D call uncertain. V lost 6 bases to trimming and J lost 4 bases, with 4 bases between them. The CDR3 is made up of 10 amino acids. The germline V gene has CDR1 DFQATT and CDR2 SNEGSKA (reference sequence).

The chain has TRBV28 and TRBJ2-7, with 7 bases identical to TRBD1. This CDR3 spans 14 amino acids. V shed 3 bases, J shed 3 bases, and the junction held 5 bases outside the gene matches. The germline V gene encodes CDR1 MDHEN and CDR2 SYDVKM. CDR3 coding DNA: TGTGCCAGCAGTTTTGCCGGGACAGTCTACGAGCAGTACTTC. It yields the protein CASSFAGTVYEQYF.

The J gene is TRBJ1-2, the V gene TRBV20-1; 7 nucleotides align to TRBD1. The CDR3 spans 13 residues. V was pared by 3 bases and J by 4 bases, with 5 bases of the junction left unmatched. Per the germline V gene, CDR1 is DFQATT and CDR2 is SNEGSKA (reference sequence). The CDR3 DNA sequence: TGCAGTGCTAGTCAGGGGGTCGGCTATGGCTACACCTTC. Its protein is CSASQGVGYGYTF.

The chain recombines TRBV9 with TRBJ1-1; possible D gene TRBD1, 5 bases. V was clipped by 0 bases and J by 1 base, with 10 bases between them. Germline V gene sequence: CDR1 SGDLS, CDR2 YYNGEE. The CDR3 runs 15 residues. Written as DNA, the CDR3 is TGTGCCAGCAGCGTAGGCGGCAGGGAGAACACTGAAGCTTTCTTT. Translated, it gives CASSVGGRENTEAFF.

The rearrangement links TRBV2 to TRBJ2-7, with 7 bases aligning to TRBD2. V shed 4 bases, J shed 2 bases, and the junction held 14 bases outside the gene matches. The CDR3 loop spans 17 amino acids. Germline loops: CDR1 SNHLY, CDR2 FYNNEI. In nucleotides, the CDR3 is TGTGCCAGCAGTGGCTTGGTGGGAGGACTAGTTCCCTACGAGCAGTACTTC. Its translation is CASSGLVGGLVPYEQYF.

This clone came up a few times. The V call is TRBV27, the J call TRBJ1-1; D is perhaps TRBD1 (5 bases). The ends were cut back, 5 bases at V and 11 bases at J, with 21 bases in the middle. The CDR3 loop spans 14 amino acids. Germline V gives CDR1 MNHEY, CDR2 SMNVEV (reference sequence). As DNA, the CDR3 is TGTGCCAGCAGTCCACCCGGGGGGTATCGCGCCGCTTTCTTT. This sequence encodes CASSPPGGYRAAFF.

The chain combines TRBV10-3 with TRBJ1-2; D gene ambiguous. Per germline, CDR1 ENHRY and CDR2 SYGVKD. The CDR3 sequence is 15 residues long. The V and J ends lost 0 bases and 3 bases respectively, with 11 bases between them. The CDR3 spells CAISESTWADYGYTF. As DNA, the CDR3 is TGTGCCATCAGTGAGTCTACCTGGGCAGACTATGGCTACACCTTC.

V gene TRBV18 combines with J gene TRBJ2-7; maybe TRBD2 (6 bases). There are 14 residues in the CDR3. The V gene lost 1 base and the J gene lost 4 bases, with 11 bases spanning the gap. CDR1 is KGHSH and CDR2 is LQKENI in the germline V gene. In nucleotides, the CDR3 is TGTGCCAGCTCACCACTAGCGGAGGTATACGAGCAGTACTTC. Amino acid sequence: CASSPLAEVYEQYF.

This sequence joins TRBV9 and TRBJ1-6, with D perhaps TRBD1 (5 bases). V was pared by 0 bases and J by 7 bases, with 11 bases between. The CDR3 is 15 amino acids. Germline V gene data show CDR1 as SGDLS and CDR2 as YYNGEE. The CDR3 nucleotides are TGTGCCAGCAGCGTAGATGTGGGGGGGAATTCACCCCTCCACTTT. It encodes CASSVDVGGNSPLHF.

This clone appeared a single time. The V call is TRBV11-2, the J call TRBJ2-1; TRBD2 aligns across 9 bases. The length of the CDR3 is 15 residues. Germline-derived CDR1 and CDR2 are SGHAT and FQNNGV. The V gene end was trimmed by 1 base and the J gene end by 8 bases; junction bases not matched to a gene: 6. The CDR3 loop reads CASSLVAGEGDEQFF. CDR3 in DNA: TGTGCCAGCAGCTTAGTAGCGGGGGAGGGGGATGAGCAGTTCTTC. Combining the CDR3 with reference TRBV11-2 and TRBJ2-1 gives the whole variable domain EAGVAQSPRYKIIEKRQSVAFWCNPISGHATLYWYQQILGQGPKLLIQFQNNGVVDDSQLPKDRFSAERLKGVDSTLKIQPAKLEDSAVYLCASSLVAGEGDEQFFGPGTRLTVL.